What follows is one T cell receptor (beta chain) and its context. Antigen: not known. The data originate from a study of siplizumab effects on memory and regulatory T cells. Study-level results: Mappable alloreactive CD4+ clones came from Treg cells 60% to 80% of the time on average with siplizumab, against roughly 27% in controls.

Repertoires were generated with immunoSEQ multiplex PCR, while TCRdb's copy carries only in-frame clones and drops some. The data show about 110,000 clones, under 95% seen once. Germline V gives CDR1 SGHRS, CDR2 YFSETQ. Trimming removed 3 bases from V and 5 bases from J; junction bases left unmatched: 12. This CDR3 is built from 17 residues. The sequenced material came from Tregs sorted from blood. The V and J genes are TRBV5-1 and TRBJ2-2, with 8 bases lining up with TRBD1. This receptor was obtained from a human donor in good health. The CDR3: CASSYGSGGAWTGELFF. The CDR3 DNA follows: TGCGCCAGCAGCTATGGATCAGGGGGCGCGTGGACCGGGGAGCTGTTTTTT.